This T cell receptor (beta chain) was sequenced during a study of technical replicates of blood from a handful of donors. There are 15 residues in the CDR3. Deletions cut 6 bases from V and 2 bases from J, with 13 bases between. Germline V CDR1 and CDR2: SGHTA, FQGNSA. The protocol was immunoSEQ multiplex PCR, while the TCRdb copy is restricted to in-frame clones and leaves out a portion. The table records 50,000 to 65,000 clones, 90% to 95% of them present only once. The chain uses TRBV7-2 and TRBJ1-4, with no clear D. The sequence was collected from a human donor in good health. Some clones in this sample may be carry-over from other donors' samples. Sequencing input: PBMCs. The DNA for the CDR3 is TGTGCCAGCAGTCCGGCACAGATCACTAATGAAAAACTGTTTTTT. Protein sequence: CASSPAQITNEKLFF.